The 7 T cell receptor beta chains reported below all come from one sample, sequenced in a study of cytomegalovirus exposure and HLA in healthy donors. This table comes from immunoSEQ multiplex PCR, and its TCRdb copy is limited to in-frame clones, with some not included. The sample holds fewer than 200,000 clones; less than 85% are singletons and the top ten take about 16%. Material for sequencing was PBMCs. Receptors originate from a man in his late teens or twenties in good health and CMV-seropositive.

The DNA for the CDR3 is TGCAGCGTGCGCGGGCCGTTCTATGGCTACACCTTC. It encodes CSVRGPFYGYTF. This rearrangement joins TRBV29-1 to TRBJ1-2; D gene uncertain. The germline V gene has CDR1 SQVTM and CDR2 ANQGSEA. V shed 6 bases and J shed 4 bases, with 12 bases lying between them. CDR3 size: 12 residues.

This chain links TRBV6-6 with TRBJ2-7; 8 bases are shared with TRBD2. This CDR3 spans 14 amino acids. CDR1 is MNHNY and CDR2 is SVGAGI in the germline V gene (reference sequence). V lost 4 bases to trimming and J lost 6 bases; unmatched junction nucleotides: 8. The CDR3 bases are TGTGCCAGCAGTTCATCAGCGGGAGAGTCCGAGCAGTACTTC. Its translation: CASSSSAGESEQYF.

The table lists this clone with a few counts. CDR3 nucleotides: TGTGCCAGCAGGGGTCGAGCGTACGGCTACACCTTC. Amino acid sequence: CASRGRAYGYTF. The gene calls are TRBV6-5 and TRBJ1-2; D gene uncertain. CDR1 and CDR2 (germline): MNHEY, SVGAGI. This CDR3 is built from 12 residues. The V end was cut by 6 bases, the J end by 8 bases, with 13 bases between.

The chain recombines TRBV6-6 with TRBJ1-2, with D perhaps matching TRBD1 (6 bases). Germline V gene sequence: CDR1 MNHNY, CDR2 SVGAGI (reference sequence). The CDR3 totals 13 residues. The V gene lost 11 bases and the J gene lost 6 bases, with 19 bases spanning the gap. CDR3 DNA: TGTGCCGTCTCAGGACAGAGCGCCGATGGCTACACCTTC. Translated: CAVSGQSADGYTF.

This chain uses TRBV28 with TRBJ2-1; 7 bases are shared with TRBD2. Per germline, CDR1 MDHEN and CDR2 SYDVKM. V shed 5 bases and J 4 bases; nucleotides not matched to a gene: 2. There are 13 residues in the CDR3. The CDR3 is CASSQAGYNEQFF. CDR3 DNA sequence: TGTGCCAGCAGTCAAGCGGGGTACAATGAGCAGTTCTTC.

CDR3 amino acids: CASSESIGTGGAFF. The CDR3 DNA reads TGCGCCAGCAGTGAGTCGATAGGAACAGGGGGAGCTTTCTTT. The V gene is TRBV10-1, the J gene TRBJ1-1; 8 nucleotides align to TRBD1. In germline, CDR1 is WNHNN, CDR2 SYGVQD (reference sequence). This CDR3 comprises 14 residues. With V trimmed by 0 bases and J by 10 bases, 7 bases remained unmatched.

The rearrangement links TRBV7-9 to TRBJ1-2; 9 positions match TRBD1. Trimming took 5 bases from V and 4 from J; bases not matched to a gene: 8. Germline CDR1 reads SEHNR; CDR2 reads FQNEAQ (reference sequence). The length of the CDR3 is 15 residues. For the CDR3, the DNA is TGTGCCAGCAGCCCCCCGGGACAGGGTTCCTATGGCTACACCTTC. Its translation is CASSPPGQGSYGYTF.